Presented here are 6 T cell receptor beta chains from one specimen sequenced in a study of early T cells in non-severe SARS-CoV-2 infection. TCRdb reanalysed the 5' RACE reads using MiXCR and keeps one entry per CDR3 protein. The sample holds approximately 77,000 distinct CDR3 sequences; around 15% are singletons and the top ten take 10% to 15%. The sequenced sample was whole blood. The receptors were sampled from an adult who was a healthcare worker with PCR-confirmed SARS-CoV-2 infection or an uninfected control (not recorded which).

This clonotype was recorded a few times. V gene TRBV5-6 combines with J gene TRBJ2-3, with D maybe TRBD2 (5 bases). This CDR3 has 13 residues. Germline V gene lookup returns CDR1 SGHDT and CDR2 YYEEEE. Trimming left V 0 bases short and J 4 bases short, with 6 bases between. CDR3 in amino acids: CASSLERADTQYF. DNA of the CDR3: TGTGCCAGCAGCTTGGAGAGGGCAGATACGCAGTATTTT.

This clonotype showed up just a few times. The chain is built from TRBV20-1 and TRBJ2-3; the match to TRBD1 covers 10 bases. The ends lost 5 bases at V and 5 bases at J; junction bases unmatched: 4. CDR3 size: 13 residues. Germline V lookup: CDR1 DFQATT, CDR2 SNEGSKA (reference sequence). The CDR3 DNA reads TGCAGTGCTCTTAGGGACAGGGGAGATACGCAGTATTTT. Translation: CSALRDRGDTQYF.

This clonotype was counted only a few times. The chain has TRBV5-1 and TRBJ2-7, with 11 bases matching TRBD1. With 3 bases clipped from V and 5 bases from J, the junction kept 7 bases outside the gene matches. This CDR3 contains 15 residues. Looked up from germline, CDR1 is SGHRS and CDR2 is YFSETQ. The CDR3 bases are TGCGCCAGCAGCTCCGGACAGGGGGCGAGGCACGAGCAGTACTTC. Amino acids: CASSSGQGARHEQYF.

In its sample, this clonotype was seen a few times. V gene TRBV29-1 combines with J gene TRBJ1-2, with unresolved D. Germline CDR1 is SQVTM and CDR2 is ANQGSEA. V lost 3 bases to trimming and J lost 3 bases, with 2 bases between them. This CDR3 region has 10 residues. CDR3 residues: CSVEDYGYTF. The CDR3 bases are TGCAGCGTTGAGGACTATGGCTACACCTTC. The full variable domain, completed using reference TRBV29-1 and TRBJ1-2, is SAVISQKPSRDICQRGTSLTIQCQVDSQVTMMFWYRQQPGQSLTLIATANQGSEATYESGFVIDKFPISRPNLTFSTLTVSNMSPEDSSIYLCSVEDYGYTFGSGTRLTVV.

The chain employs TRBV21-1 and TRBJ2-7; the table's TRBD2 call for D was not verified on the DNA. TRBV21-1 has pseudogene status. This CDR3 has 15 amino acids. CDR3 in DNA: TGTGCCAGCAGCGAGGGACTAGCGGGAGCCAGCGAGCAGTACTTC. It is translated as CASSEGLAGASEQYF.

This chain uses TRBV28 with TRBJ1-5; no clear D gene. V lost 2 bases, J lost 0 bases, and 2 bases lay in between. Germline V gene lookup returns CDR1 MDHEN and CDR2 SYDVKM. The CDR3 extends over 13 amino acids. CDR3 loop: CASSLNSNQPQHF. Written as DNA, the CDR3 is TGTGCCAGCAGTTTAAATAGCAATCAGCCCCAGCATTTT.